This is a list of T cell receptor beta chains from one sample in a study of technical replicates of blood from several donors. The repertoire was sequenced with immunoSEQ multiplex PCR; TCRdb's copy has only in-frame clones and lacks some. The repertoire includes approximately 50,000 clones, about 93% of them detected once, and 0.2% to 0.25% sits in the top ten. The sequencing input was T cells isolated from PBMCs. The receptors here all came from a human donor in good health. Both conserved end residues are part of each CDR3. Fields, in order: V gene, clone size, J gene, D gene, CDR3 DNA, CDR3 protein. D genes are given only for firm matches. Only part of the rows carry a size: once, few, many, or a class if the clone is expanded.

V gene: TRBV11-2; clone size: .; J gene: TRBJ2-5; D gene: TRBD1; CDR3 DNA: TGTGCCAGCACCCTAGGGGGCCTGGGGGAGACCCAGTACTTC; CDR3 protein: CASTLGGLGETQYF
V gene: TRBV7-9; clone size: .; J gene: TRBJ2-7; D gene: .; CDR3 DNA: TGTGCCAGCATCCCCGCCGAAGGGGGTAGCTCCTACGAGCAGTACTTC; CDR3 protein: CASIPAEGGSSYEQYF
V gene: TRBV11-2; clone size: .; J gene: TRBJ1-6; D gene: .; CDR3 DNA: TGTGCCAGCAGCGCAACTTTTACAGGGAACTCACCCCTCCACTTT; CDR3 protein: CASSATFTGNSPLHF
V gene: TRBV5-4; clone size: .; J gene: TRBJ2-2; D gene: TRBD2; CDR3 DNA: TGTGCCAGCAGCCCATATACGGGACTAGCGGGAGTAACCGGGGAGCTGTTTTTT; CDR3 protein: CASSPYTGLAGVTGELFF
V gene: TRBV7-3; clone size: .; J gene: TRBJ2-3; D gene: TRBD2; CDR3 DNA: TGTGCCAGCAGCTTAACGGCTAGCGGGGGGATCCCAGATACGCAGTATTTT; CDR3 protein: CASSLTASGGIPDTQYF
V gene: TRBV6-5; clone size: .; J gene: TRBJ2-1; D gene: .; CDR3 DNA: TGTGCCACCCTAGGGACACCCGGCAATGAGCAGTTCTTC; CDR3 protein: CATLGTPGNEQFF
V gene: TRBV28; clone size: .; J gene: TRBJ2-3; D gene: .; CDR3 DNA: TGTGCCAGCACCCAACCAGCGGCTACGCAGTATTTT; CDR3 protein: CASTQPAATQYF
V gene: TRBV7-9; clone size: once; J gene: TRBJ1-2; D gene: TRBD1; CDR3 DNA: TGTGCCAGCAGCTTATCAGGGGGCGGCTACACCTTC; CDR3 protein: CASSLSGGGYTF
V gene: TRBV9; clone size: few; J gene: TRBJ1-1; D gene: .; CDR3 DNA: TGTGCCAGCAGGGTACAGGGCTCAGGTGAAGCTTTCTTT; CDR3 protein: CASRVQGSGEAFF
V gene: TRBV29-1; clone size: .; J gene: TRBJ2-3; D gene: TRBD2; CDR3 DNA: TGCAGCGTTGAATCTAGCGGCAGCACAGATACGCAGTATTTT; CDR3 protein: CSVESSGSTDTQYF
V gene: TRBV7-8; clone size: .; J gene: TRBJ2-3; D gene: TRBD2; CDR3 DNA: TGTGCCAGCAGCCCACTAGCGGGGAGCACAGATACGCAGTATTTT; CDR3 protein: CASSPLAGSTDTQYF
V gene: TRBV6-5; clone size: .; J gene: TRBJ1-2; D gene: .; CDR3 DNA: TGTGCCAGCGCCCGGGGGATCAACTATGGCTACACCTTC; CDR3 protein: CASARGINYGYTF
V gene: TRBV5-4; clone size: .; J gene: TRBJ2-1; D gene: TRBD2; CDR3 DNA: TGTGCCAGCAGCCAAAACCTAGCGGACAATGAGCAGTTCTTC; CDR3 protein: CASSQNLADNEQFF
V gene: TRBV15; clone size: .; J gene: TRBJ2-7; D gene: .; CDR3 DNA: TGTGCCACCAGCAGAGATCCCGCGGGCAGGGGCTACGAGCAGTACTTC; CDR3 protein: CATSRDPAGRGYEQYF
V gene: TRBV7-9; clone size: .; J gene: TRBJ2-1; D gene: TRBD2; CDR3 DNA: TGTGCCAGCAGGGGACTAGCGGGAGGAGGGGTATCCTACAATGAGCAGTTCTTC; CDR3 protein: CASRGLAGGGVSYNEQFF
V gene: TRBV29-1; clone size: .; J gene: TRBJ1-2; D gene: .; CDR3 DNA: TGCAGCGTCTTACCTGGTACAGCTTCTAACTATGGCTACACCTTC; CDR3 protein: CSVLPGTASNYGYTF
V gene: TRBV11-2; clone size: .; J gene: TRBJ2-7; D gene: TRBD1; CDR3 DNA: TGTGCCAGCAGTCTTGACAGGGCCGCTCAGTACTTC; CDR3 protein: CASSLDRAAQYF
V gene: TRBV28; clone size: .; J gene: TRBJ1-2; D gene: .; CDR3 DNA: TGTGCCAGCAGTCAGGGTGGAGCTAACTATGGCTACACCTTC; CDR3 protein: CASSQGGANYGYTF
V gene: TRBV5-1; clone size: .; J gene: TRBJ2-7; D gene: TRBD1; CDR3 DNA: TGCGCCAGCAGCTTGGGACAGGGAGTTCCCTACGAGCAGTACTTC; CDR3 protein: CASSLGQGVPYEQYF
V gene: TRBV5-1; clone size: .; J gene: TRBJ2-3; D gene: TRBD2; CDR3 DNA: TGCGCCAGCAGCCTGCGGGGGAGTAGGTTACACACAGATACGCAGTATTTT; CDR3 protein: CASSLRGSRLHTDTQYF
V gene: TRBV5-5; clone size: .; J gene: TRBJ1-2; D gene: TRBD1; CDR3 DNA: TGTGCCAGCAGCGTAAATACAGGGGGCCTATTCTATGGCTACACCTTC; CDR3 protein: CASSVNTGGLFYGYTF
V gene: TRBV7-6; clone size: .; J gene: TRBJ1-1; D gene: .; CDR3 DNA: TGTGCCAGCAGCCCCGGCGTTGGGAGTCAGGCTGAAGCTTTCTTT; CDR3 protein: CASSPGVGSQAEAFF
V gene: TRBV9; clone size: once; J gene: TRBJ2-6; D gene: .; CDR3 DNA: TGTGCCAGCAGCGGACGTCAGGACTCTGGGGCCAACGTCCTGACTTTC; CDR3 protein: CASSGRQDSGANVLTF
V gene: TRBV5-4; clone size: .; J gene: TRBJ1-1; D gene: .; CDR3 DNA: TGTGCCAGCAGCTTGGCCAGGCTGAACACTGAAGCTTTCTTT; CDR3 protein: CASSLARLNTEAFF
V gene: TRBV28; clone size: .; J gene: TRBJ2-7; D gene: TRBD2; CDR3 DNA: TGTGCCAGCAGAGCCGGGACTAGCGGGACCTACGAGCAGTACTTC; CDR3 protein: CASRAGTSGTYEQYF
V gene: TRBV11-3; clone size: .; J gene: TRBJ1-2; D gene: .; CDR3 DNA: TGTGCCAGCAGCCTCAGGGGCTCTGGCTACACCTTC; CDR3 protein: CASSLRGSGYTF
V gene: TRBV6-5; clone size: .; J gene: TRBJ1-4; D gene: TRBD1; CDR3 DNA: TGTGCCAGCAGTGCGCCGGGACAGAAAAGGGAAAAACTGTTTTTT; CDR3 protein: CASSAPGQKREKLFF
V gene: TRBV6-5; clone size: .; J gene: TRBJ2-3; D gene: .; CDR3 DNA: TGTGCCAGCAGCCGACTAGATACGCAGTATTTT; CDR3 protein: CASSRLDTQYF
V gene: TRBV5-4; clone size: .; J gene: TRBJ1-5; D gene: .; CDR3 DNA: TGTGCCAGCAGCTTGGCCCCACTCCCCAATCAGCCCCAGCATTTT; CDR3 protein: CASSLAPLPNQPQHF
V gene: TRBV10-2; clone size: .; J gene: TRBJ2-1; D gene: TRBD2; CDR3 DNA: TGCGCCAGCACTTATGCGGGAGGAGTCGATGAGCAGTTCTTC; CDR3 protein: CASTYAGGVDEQFF
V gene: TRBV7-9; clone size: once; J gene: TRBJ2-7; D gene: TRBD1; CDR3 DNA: TGTGCCAGCAGCTTACAAGGACAGGGAGGCGAGCAGTACTTC; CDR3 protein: CASSLQGQGGEQYF
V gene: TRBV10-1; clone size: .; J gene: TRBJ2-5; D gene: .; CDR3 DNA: TGCGCCAGCAGTGAGCGGAGTGGATTAGAGACCCAGTACTTC; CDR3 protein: CASSERSGLETQYF
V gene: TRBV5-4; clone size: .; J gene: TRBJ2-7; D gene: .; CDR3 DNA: TGTGCCAGCAGCTTATCGAGCGGCTATGCCTACGAGCAGTACTTC; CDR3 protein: CASSLSSGYAYEQYF